This TCR beta chain was obtained from a study of long-term antiretroviral therapy in people with HIV. Whole-study results and caveats: Viral resistance, ART adherence and therapy changes all lacked available data. Blood obtained between the mid-2000s and the late 2010s may reflect older ART regimens. Within the repertoire, clones expanded before ART were dominant at all time points.

No fewer than two post-ART and no fewer than one pre-ART PBMC samples existed for each donor. CDR3 length: 14 residues. The ends were cut back, 4 bases at V and 4 bases at J, with 13 bases in the middle. Germline V lookup: CDR1 SQVTM, CDR2 ANQGSEA. Details on this clone: Its antigen is still unknown.

The assay used was immunoSEQ (version v3.0), run at survey level. TCRdb's table, derived via immunoSEQ multiplex PCR, lists solely in-frame clones and lacks some. The sample yields tens of thousands of clones, over 75% seen once. The sample was unsorted PBMCs, taken 0.6 years after starting antiretroviral therapy. The chain joins TRBV29-1 to TRBJ2-2, with D perhaps assigned TRBD1 or TRBD2 (6 bases each). This clonotype was sampled from a man aged 55-75 years with HIV. Here the CDR3 reads CSVGPGATTGELFF. The CDR3 DNA reads TGCAGCGTTGGGCCGGGGGCTACCACCGGGGAGCTGTTTTTT.